The 18 T cell receptor beta chains below all came from one sample that was sequenced in a study of T cell responses to AZD1222 COVID-19 vaccine. The repertoire was sequenced with immunoSEQ multiplex PCR; TCRdb's copy has only in-frame clones and lacks some. This sample yields about 93,000 clones, of which 85% to 90% are seen a single time; approximately 2.8% belongs to the top ten. The specimen was peripheral blood, collected on day 0 of MenACWY control vaccination. The receptor source for this set is an adult in good health.

The chain couples TRBV4-1 to TRBJ2-7; TRBD2 matches 7 bases. Germline CDR1 and CDR2: MGHRA and YSYEKL. The CDR3 covers 16 residues. The J segment lost 5 bases and the V segment lost 0 bases, leaving 10 bases of the junction unmatched. CDR3 in DNA: TGCGCCAGCAGCCAAGATAGGGCAGGGAGGGGAGACGAGCAGTACTTC. Encoded protein: CASSQDRAGRGDEQYF.

The rearrangement joins TRBV9 to TRBJ2-2, with 11 bases that match TRBD2. Unmatched junction bases numbered 11, after V lost 2 bases and J lost 5 bases. Per germline, CDR1 SGDLS and CDR2 YYNGEE. The CDR3 extends over 18 amino acids. The DNA of the CDR3 is TGTGCCAGCAGCGTGAGGCTAGCGGGGGGCTCGGGAACCGGGGAGCTGTTTTTT. Translated: CASSVRLAGGSGTGELFF.

The rearrangement joins TRBV5-4 to TRBJ2-7; D not resolved. The V and J ends lost 3 bases and 3 bases respectively, with 7 bases between them. This CDR3 comprises 12 residues. CDR1 is SGHNT and CDR2 is YYREEE in the germline V gene (reference sequence). The CDR3 DNA reads TGTGCCAGCAGCTACCAAGGCTACGAGCAGTACTTC. It encodes CASSYQGYEQYF.

The chain combines TRBV5-1 with TRBJ2-2, with TRBD2 matching 8 bases. This CDR3 is built from 15 residues. Germline values: CDR1 SGHRS, CDR2 YFSETQ. The J segment lost 5 bases and the V segment lost 0 bases, leaving 3 bases of the junction unmatched. CDR3 nucleotides: TGCGCCAGCAGCTTGGGCGGCGGGGGGACCGGGGAGCTGTTTTTT. Protein: CASSLGGGGTGELFF.

V is TRBV30 and J is TRBJ2-3; D unresolved. The CDR3 is 11 residues long. The V end lost 4 bases, the J end lost 2 bases, and 4 bases lay between the germline ends. Germline V gene data show CDR1 as GTSNPN and CDR2 as SVGIG (reference sequence). The CDR3 region is CAWTYTDTQYF. DNA of the CDR3: TGTGCCTGGACCTACACAGATACGCAGTATTTT.

This chain connects TRBV29-1 to TRBJ2-7; a possible D gene is TRBD1 (6 bases). Deletions cut 6 bases from V and 6 bases from J, with 12 bases between. The CDR3 has 11 amino acids. Germline V lookup: CDR1 SQVTM, CDR2 ANQGSEA. The CDR3 nucleotides read TGCAGCGTCGGTAACAGGGTCGAGCAGTACTTC. Protein: CSVGNRVEQYF.

The chain recombines TRBV27 with TRBJ1-4, with TRBD1 matching 11 bases. CDR3 length: 13 amino acids. J gave up 8 bases and V 6 bases, and 2 bases lay outside the gene matches. Germline V gives CDR1 MNHEY, CDR2 SMNVEV (reference sequence). The CDR3 DNA is TGTGCCAGCAGGGGGACAGGGGGAGAAAAACTGTTTTTT. Protein: CASRGTGGEKLFF. Together with reference TRBV27 and TRBJ1-4, the CDR3 gives the full variable domain: EAQVTQNPRYLITVTGKKLTVTCSQNMNHEYMSWYRQDPGLGLRQIYYSMNVEVTDKGDVPEGYKVSRKEKRNFPLILESPSPNQTSLYFCASRGTGGEKLFFGSGTQLSVL.

This clone was observed once. The chain employs TRBV3-1 (or the pseudogene TRBV3-2) and TRBJ2-2; tentatively, D is TRBD1 (6 bases). Germline CDR1 LGHDT, CDR2 YNNKEL (reference sequence). Trimming removed 2 bases at V and 4 bases at J, with 8 bases between. The CDR3 is 14 amino acids. The CDR3 sequence: CASSQSDSTGELFF. CDR3 nucleotides: TGTGCCAGCAGCCAATCGGACAGCACCGGGGAGCTGTTTTTT.

J is TRBJ2-3 and V is TRBV6-5, with 12 bases aligning to TRBD1. This CDR3 has 15 amino acids. Unmatched junction bases numbered 7, after V lost 8 bases and J lost 4 bases. Looked up from germline, CDR1 is MNHEY and CDR2 is SVGAGI. The CDR3 DNA is TGTGCCAGCGCCTCCGGGACAGGGGGCCCAGATACGCAGTATTTT. Its protein product is CASASGTGGPDTQYF.

The chain recombines TRBV9 with TRBJ2-5, with D tentatively TRBD2 (6 bases). The V end lost 4 bases, the J end lost 5 bases, and 18 bases lay between the germline ends. This CDR3 region has 15 residues. The germline gives CDR1 SGDLS, CDR2 YYNGEE. The DNA of the CDR3 is TGTGCCAGCAGCTCGAGTCTAGCGTTCGCCGAGACCCAGTACTTC. Its protein product is CASSSSLAFAETQYF.

This sequence joins TRBV4-3 and TRBJ2-7, with D unresolved. Germline CDR1 and CDR2: LGHNA and YSLEER. V dropped 0 bases and J dropped 0 bases, with 12 bases sitting between them. This CDR3 region has 16 residues. In DNA form, the CDR3 reads TGCGCCAGCAGCCAAGATTACGGCGGCAGCTCCTACGAGCAGTACTTC. Its translation is CASSQDYGGSSYEQYF.

The rearrangement joins TRBV6-2 or TRBV6-3 to TRBJ1-2, with D possibly being TRBD1 (6 bases). Germline V gene sequence: CDR1 MNHEY, CDR2 SVGEGT. This CDR3 is 14 amino acids long. The V and J ends lost 2 bases and 4 bases respectively, with 11 bases between them. The CDR3 sequence is CASSYIGQLYGYTF. CDR3 sequence (DNA): TGTGCCAGCAGTTACATCGGACAGCTCTATGGCTACACCTTC.

The gene calls are TRBV9 and TRBJ2-3, with D hard to call. The V and J ends lost 2 bases and 2 bases respectively, with 18 bases between them. In germline, CDR1 is SGDLS, CDR2 YYNGEE. This CDR3 region has 17 residues. CDR3 amino acids: CASSVGYSPTSTDTQYF. In DNA, the CDR3 is TGTGCCAGCAGCGTGGGCTACTCTCCTACATCCACAGATACGCAGTATTTT.

In this sample, this clone turned up a few times. J is TRBJ2-2 and V is TRBV7-2, with D perhaps assigned TRBD1 or TRBD2 (5 bases each). CDR1 is SGHTA, CDR2 FQGNSA, per germline. The CDR3 extends over 15 amino acids. The V and J ends lost 6 bases and 8 bases respectively, with 19 bases between them. DNA for the CDR3: TGTGCCAGCAGGACGGGACGGACCTATGTAGGGGAGCTGTTTTTT. Translation: CASRTGRTYVGELFF.

The chain employs TRBV28 and TRBJ1-5; D is possibly TRBD1 (6 bases). The CDR3 loop spans 18 amino acids. V lost 0 bases, J lost 0 bases, and 15 bases lay in between. Germline V lookup: CDR1 MDHEN, CDR2 SYDVKM. As DNA, the CDR3 is TGTGCCAGCAGTTTATGGGGGCCAGGGGAGTTTAGCAATCAGCCCCAGCATTTT. Protein product: CASSLWGPGEFSNQPQHF. The whole variable domain, remainder taken from reference TRBV28 and TRBJ1-5, is DVKVTQSSRYLVKRTGEKVFLECVQDMDHENMFWYRQDPGLGLRLIYFSYDVKMKEKGDIPEGYSVSREKKERFSLILESASTNQTSMYLCASSLWGPGEFSNQPQHFGDGTRLSIL.

The V call is TRBV7-2, the J call TRBJ2-2; maybe TRBD2 (6 bases). The length of the CDR3 is 16 residues. The germline V and J ends were trimmed by 5 bases and 4 bases, with 17 bases remaining between them. The V gene's germline CDR1 is SGHTA and CDR2 FQGNSA. This chain's CDR3 is CASSLFSGGITGELFF. Written as DNA, the CDR3 is TGTGCCAGCAGCCTTTTCTCTGGGGGGATCACCGGGGAGCTGTTTTTT.

This sequence joins TRBV6-5 and TRBJ1-5; D uncertain. With 0 bases removed from V and 7 bases from J, the gap between germline ends came to 13 bases. This CDR3 comprises 15 residues. In germline, CDR1 is MNHEY, CDR2 SVGAGI. As DNA, the CDR3 is TGTGCCAGCAGTTACTCGGCGACCCCCTCCCAGCCCCAGCATTTT. As protein: CASSYSATPSQPQHF.

This CDR3 is CASGSGTNQETQYF. DNA of the CDR3: TGTGCTAGTGGTTCCGGGACGAACCAAGAGACCCAGTACTTC. The rearrangement joins TRBV12-5 to TRBJ2-5; D possibly uses TRBD1 or TRBD2 (5 bases each). Per germline, CDR1 LGHNT and CDR2 FRNRAP. Trimming pared 4 bases from V and 0 bases from J, leaving 9 bases between. This CDR3 has 14 amino acids.